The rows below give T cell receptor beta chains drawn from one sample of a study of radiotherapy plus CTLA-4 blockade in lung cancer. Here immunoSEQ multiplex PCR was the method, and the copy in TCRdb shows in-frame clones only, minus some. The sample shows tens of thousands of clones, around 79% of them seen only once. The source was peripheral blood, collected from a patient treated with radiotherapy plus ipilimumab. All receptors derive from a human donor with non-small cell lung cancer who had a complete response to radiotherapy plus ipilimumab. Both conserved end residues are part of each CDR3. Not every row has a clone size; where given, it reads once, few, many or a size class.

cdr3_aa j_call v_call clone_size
CASSHSGTGNNQPQHF TRBJ1-5 TRBV7-9 NA
CASSGGHPGTGELFF TRBJ2-2 TRBV5-1 once
CAWSVKKGGQGNQPQHF TRBJ1-5 TRBV30 NA
CASSPPEAGGREKQYF TRBJ2-7 TRBV18 NA
CASSQDREMWSPLHF TRBJ1-6 TRBV4-3 NA
CASSPPRQGTDTQYF TRBJ2-3 TRBV18 NA
CASSPKMAGRQAGELFF TRBJ2-2 TRBV7-7 NA
CASSPRELFF TRBJ2-2 TRBV7-6 few
CASSPGTGGIHEQYF TRBJ2-7 TRBV11-3 once
CAISEGGQGMNTEAFF TRBJ1-1 TRBV10-3 NA
CASSFEGVADGYTF TRBJ1-2 TRBV18 NA
CASSLDTGYGYTF TRBJ1-2 TRBV5-6 few
CAISGGLIPDTQYF TRBJ2-3 TRBV10-3 NA
CASRVGGFNSPLHF TRBJ1-6 TRBV5-1 NA
CASSSTITSDEQFF TRBJ2-1 TRBV27 NA
CSVESDQGNYGYTF TRBJ1-2 TRBV29-1 NA
CASSGEGGNQPQHF TRBJ1-5 TRBV19 few
CASSLGLAGGNTQYF TRBJ2-3 TRBV5-6 NA
CASTGDRGLGQPQHF TRBJ1-5 TRBV2 NA
CASNVGSGSMRYTF TRBJ1-2 TRBV5-4 once